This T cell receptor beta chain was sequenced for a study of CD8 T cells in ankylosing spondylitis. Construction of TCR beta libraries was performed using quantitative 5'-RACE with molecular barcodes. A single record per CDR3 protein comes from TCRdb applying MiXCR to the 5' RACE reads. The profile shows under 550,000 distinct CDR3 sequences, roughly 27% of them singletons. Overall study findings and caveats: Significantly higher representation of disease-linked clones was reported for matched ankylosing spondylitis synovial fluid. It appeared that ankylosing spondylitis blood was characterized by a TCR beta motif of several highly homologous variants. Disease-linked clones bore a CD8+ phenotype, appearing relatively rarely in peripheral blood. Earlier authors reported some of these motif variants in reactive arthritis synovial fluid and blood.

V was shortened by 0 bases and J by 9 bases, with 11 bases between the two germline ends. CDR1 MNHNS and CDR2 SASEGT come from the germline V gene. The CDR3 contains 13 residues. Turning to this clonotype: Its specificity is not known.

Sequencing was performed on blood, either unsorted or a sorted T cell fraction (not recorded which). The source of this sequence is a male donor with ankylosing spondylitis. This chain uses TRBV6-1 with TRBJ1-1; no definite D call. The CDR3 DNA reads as TGTGCCAGCAGTGAAGCGCAGAGGACCCAAGCTTTCTTT. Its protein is CASSEAQRTQAFF.